This T cell receptor (beta chain) was sequenced for a study of T-cell reconstitution after alpha-beta-depleted transplantation in children. Researchers prepared the TCRbeta library using unique molecular identifiers, the study reports. From the PCR reads, TCRdb called clonotypes with MiXCR, one entry per CDR3 protein. The sample yields around 500,000 distinct CDR3 sequences, approximately 22% seen once. Ten or more counts support this clonotype. The target antigen is unknown. Overall study results and limits: Newly produced T cells mostly accounted for T-cell counts and diversity one year post-transplant. Reportedly, only several hundred clones from non-depleted graft cells drove alpha-beta T-cell counts at about two months.

Germline V CDR1 and CDR2: SGHDT, YYEEEE. There are 14 residues in the CDR3. V lost 0 bases, J lost 0 bases, and 4 bases lay in between. The material sequenced was PBMCs, mostly from graft donor cells, taken 360 days after TCRalphabeta/CD19-depleted stem cell transplant. The clonotype was recovered from a boy younger than two who had a stem cell transplant for acute myeloid leukemia, so the T cells may come from the graft donor. The chain links TRBV5-6 to TRBJ1-3; D unclear. The CDR3 DNA is TGTGCCAGCAGCTTGGGTCGCTCTGGAAACACCATATATTTT. Its protein is CASSLGRSGNTIYF.